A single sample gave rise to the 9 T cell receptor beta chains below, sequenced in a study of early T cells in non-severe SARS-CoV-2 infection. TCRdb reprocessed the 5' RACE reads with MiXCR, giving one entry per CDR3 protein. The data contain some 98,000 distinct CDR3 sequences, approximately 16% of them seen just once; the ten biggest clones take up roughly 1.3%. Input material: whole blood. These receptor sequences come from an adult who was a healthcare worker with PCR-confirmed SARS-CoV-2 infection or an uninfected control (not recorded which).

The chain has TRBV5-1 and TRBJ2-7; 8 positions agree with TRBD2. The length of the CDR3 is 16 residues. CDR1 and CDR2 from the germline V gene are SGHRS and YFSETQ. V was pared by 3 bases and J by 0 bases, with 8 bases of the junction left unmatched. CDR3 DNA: TGCGCCAGCAGCTCCGGGGGGGCTCCAACCTCCTACGAGCAGTACTTC. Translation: CASSSGGAPTSYEQYF. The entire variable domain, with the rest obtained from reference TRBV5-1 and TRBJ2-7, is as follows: KAGVTQTPRYLIKTRGQQVTLSCSPISGHRSVSWYQQTPGQGLQFLFEYFSETQRNKGNFPGRFSGRQFSNSRSEMNVSTLELGDSALYLCASSSGGAPTSYEQYFGPGTRLTVT.

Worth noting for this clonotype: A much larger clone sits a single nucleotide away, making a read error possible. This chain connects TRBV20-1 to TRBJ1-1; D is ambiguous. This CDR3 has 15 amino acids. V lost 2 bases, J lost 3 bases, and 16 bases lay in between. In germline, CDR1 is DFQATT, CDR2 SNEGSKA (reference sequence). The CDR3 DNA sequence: TGCAGTGCTAGACCCCAAGAGACAAGGTACACTGAAGCTTTCTTT. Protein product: CSARPQETRYTEAFF.

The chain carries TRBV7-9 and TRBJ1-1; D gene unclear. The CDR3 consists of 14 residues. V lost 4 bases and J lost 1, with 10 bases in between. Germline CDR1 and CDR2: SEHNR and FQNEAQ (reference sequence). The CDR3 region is CASSSRKGNTEAFF. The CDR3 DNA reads TGTGCCAGCAGCTCCCGGAAGGGGAACACTGAAGCTTTCTTT.

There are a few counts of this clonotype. Written as DNA, the CDR3 is TGTGCCAGCAGCTGGGTGGCGGGAGCCCTCAATGAGCAGTTCTTC. It translates to CASSWVAGALNEQFF. The chain couples TRBV7-9 to TRBJ2-1, with TRBD2 identical over 7 bases. Per the germline V gene, CDR1 is SEHNR and CDR2 is FQNEAQ (reference sequence). V trimming: 4 bases; J trimming: 6 bases; junction bases outside the gene matches: 9. The length of the CDR3 is 15 residues.

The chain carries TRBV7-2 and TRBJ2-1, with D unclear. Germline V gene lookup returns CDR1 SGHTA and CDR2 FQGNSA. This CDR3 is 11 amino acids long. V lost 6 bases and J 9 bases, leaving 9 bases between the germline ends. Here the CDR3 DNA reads TGTGCCAGCAGTCGTCGGACTGAGCAGTTCTTC. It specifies CASSRRTEQFF.

DNA for the CDR3: TGTGCCAGCAGCCAAGCCCTTCAAGGCTCCTACAATGAGCAGTTCTTC. Its protein is CASSQALQGSYNEQFF. The rearrangement uses TRBV14 and TRBJ2-1; D is unresolved. Per germline, CDR1 SGHDN and CDR2 FVKESK. Trimming took 1 base from V and 0 from J, leaving 10 bases between them. The length of the CDR3 is 16 residues.

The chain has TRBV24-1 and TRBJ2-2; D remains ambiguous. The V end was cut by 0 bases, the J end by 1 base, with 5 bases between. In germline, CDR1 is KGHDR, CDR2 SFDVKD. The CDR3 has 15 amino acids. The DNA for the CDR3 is TGTGCCACCAGTGATTTGACACAGAACACCGGGGAGCTGTTTTTT. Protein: CATSDLTQNTGELFF.

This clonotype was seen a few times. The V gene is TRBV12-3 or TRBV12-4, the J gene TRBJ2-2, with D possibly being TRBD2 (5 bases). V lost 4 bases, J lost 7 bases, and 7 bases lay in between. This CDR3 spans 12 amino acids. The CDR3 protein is CASSSGVGELFF. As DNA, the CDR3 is TGTGCCAGCAGTTCCGGGGTCGGGGAGCTGTTTTTT.

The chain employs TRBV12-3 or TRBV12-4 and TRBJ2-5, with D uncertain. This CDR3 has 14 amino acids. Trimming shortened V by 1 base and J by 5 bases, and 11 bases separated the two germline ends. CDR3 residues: CASSLGVGYETQYF. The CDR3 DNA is TGTGCCAGCAGTTTAGGAGTGGGGTATGAGACCCAGTACTTC.